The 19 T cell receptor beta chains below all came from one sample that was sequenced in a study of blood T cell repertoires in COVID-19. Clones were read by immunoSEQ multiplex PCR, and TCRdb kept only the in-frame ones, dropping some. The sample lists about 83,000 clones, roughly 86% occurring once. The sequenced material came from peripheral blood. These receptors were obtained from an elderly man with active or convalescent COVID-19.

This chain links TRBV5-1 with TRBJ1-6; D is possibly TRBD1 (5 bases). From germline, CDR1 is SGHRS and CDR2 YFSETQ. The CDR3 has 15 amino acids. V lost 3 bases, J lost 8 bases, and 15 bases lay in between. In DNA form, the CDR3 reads TGCGCCAGCAGCTCGGACGCAGGGTTGGATTCACCCCTCCACTTT. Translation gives CASSSDAGLDSPLHF.

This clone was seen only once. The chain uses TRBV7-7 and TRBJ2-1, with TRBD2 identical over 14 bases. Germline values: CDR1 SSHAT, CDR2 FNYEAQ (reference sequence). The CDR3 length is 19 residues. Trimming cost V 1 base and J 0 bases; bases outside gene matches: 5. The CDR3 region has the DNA TGTGCCAGCAGCTTAGGACTAGCGGGAGGGCATAGCTCCTACAATGAGCAGTTCTTC. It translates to CASSLGLAGGHSSYNEQFF.

The CDR3 DNA sequence: TGTGCCAGCAGCTTGGTTCGGGGGGGGTCATACAATGAGCAGTTCTTC. This gives the protein CASSLVRGGSYNEQFF. V and J are TRBV5-4 and TRBJ2-1; TRBD2 aligns across 8 bases. The CDR3 is 16 residues long. Germline CDR1 is SGHNT and CDR2 is YYREEE (reference sequence). The V gene end was trimmed by 0 bases and the J gene end by 4 bases; junction bases not matched to a gene: 6.

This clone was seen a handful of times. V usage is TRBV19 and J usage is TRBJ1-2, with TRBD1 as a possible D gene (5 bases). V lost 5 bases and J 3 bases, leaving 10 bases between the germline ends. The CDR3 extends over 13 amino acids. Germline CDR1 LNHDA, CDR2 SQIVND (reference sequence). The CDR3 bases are TGTGCCAGTAGTTTACAGGTTGACTATGGCTACACCTTC. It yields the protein CASSLQVDYGYTF. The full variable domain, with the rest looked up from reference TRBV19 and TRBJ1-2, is DGGITQSPKYLFRKEGQNVTLSCEQNLNHDAMYWYRQDPGQGLRLIYYSQIVNDFQKGDIAEGYSVSREKKESFPLTVTSAQKNPTAFYLCASSLQVDYGYTFGSGTRLTVV.

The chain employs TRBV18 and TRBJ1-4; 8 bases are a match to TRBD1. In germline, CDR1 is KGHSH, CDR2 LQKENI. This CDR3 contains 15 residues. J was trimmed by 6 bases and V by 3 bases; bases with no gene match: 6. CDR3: CASSPGQGKDEKLFF. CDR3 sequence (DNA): TGTGCCAGCTCACCTGGACAGGGAAAGGATGAAAAACTGTTTTTT.

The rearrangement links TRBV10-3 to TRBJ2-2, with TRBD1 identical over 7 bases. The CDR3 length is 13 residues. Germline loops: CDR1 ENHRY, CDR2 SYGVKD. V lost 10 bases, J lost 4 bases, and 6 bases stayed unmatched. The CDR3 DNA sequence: TGTGCCACCCAACAGGGGCCCACCGGGGAGCTGTTTTTT. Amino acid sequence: CATQQGPTGELFF.

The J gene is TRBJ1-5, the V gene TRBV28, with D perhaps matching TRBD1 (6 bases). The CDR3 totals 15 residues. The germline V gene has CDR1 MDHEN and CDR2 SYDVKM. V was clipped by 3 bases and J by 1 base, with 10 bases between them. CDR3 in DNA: TGTGCCAGCAGTTTCCAGGGGACGAGCAATCAGCCCCAGCATTTT. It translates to CASSFQGTSNQPQHF.

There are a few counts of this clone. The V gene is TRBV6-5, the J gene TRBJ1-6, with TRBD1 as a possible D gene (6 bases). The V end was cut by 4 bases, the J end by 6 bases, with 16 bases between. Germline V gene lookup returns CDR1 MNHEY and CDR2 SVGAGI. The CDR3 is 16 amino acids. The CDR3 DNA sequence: TGTGCCAGCAGTTCCCCTTTCGGACAGAGTAATTCACCCCTCCACTTT. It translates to CASSSPFGQSNSPLHF.

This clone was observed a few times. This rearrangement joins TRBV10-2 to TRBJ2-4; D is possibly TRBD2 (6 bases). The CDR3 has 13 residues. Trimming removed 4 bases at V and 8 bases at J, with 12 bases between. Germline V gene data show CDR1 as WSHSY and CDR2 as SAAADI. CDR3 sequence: CASSGGEADIQYF. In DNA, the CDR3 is TGCGCCAGCAGTGGAGGGGAGGCGGACATTCAGTACTTC.

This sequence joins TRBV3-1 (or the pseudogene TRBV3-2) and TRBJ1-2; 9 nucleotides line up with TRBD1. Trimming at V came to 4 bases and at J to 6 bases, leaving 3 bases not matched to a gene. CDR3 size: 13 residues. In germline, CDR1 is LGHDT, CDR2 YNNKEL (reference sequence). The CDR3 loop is CASSLRQGDGYTF. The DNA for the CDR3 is TGTGCCAGCAGCCTCAGACAGGGGGATGGCTACACCTTC.

CDR3 protein: CASSLGGSNTGELFF. The CDR3 bases are TGTGCCAGCAGCTTAGGCGGGTCGAACACCGGGGAGCTGTTTTTT. The J gene is TRBJ2-2, the V gene TRBV7-9, with D maybe TRBD2 (5 bases). CDR1 and CDR2 (germline): SEHNR, FQNEAQ (reference sequence). V lost 1 base, J lost 0 bases, and 6 bases lay in between. This CDR3 contains 15 residues. Filled out from reference TRBV7-9 and TRBJ2-2, the complete variable domain reads DTGVSQNPRHKITKRGQNVTFRCDPISEHNRLYWYRQTLGQGPEFLTYFQNEAQLEKSRLLSDRFSAERPKGSFSTLEIQRTEQGDSAMYLCASSLGGSNTGELFFGEGSRLTVL.

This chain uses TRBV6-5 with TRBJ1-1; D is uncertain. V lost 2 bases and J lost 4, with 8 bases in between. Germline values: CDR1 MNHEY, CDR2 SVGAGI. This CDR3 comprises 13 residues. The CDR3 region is CASSYRVGTEAFF. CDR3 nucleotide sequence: TGTGCCAGCAGTTACAGAGTTGGCACTGAAGCTTTCTTT.

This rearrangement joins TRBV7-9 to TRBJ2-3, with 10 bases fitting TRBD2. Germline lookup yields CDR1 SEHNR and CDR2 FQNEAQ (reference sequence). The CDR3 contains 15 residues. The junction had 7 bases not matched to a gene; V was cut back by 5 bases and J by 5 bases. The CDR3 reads CASSVTAGGLDTQYF. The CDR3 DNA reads TGTGCCAGCAGCGTCACAGCGGGGGGGCTAGATACGCAGTATTTT.

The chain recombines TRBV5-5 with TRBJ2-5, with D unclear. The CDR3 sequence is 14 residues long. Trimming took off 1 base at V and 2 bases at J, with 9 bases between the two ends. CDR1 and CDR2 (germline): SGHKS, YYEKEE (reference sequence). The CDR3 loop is CASSLFMYQETQYF. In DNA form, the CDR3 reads TGTGCCAGCAGCTTGTTTATGTATCAAGAGACCCAGTACTTC.

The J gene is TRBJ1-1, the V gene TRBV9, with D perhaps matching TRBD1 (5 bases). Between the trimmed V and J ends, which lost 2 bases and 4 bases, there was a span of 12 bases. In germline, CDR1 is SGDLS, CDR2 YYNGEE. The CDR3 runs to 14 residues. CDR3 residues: CASSVEGWSTEAFF. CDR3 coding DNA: TGTGCCAGCAGCGTGGAGGGGTGGTCCACTGAAGCTTTCTTT.

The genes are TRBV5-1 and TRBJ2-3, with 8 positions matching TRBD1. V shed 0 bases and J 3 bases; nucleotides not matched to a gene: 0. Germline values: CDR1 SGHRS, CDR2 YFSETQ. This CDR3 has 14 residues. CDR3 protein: CASSLDRGTDTQYF. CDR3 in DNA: TGCGCCAGCAGCTTGGACAGGGGGACAGATACGCAGTATTTT. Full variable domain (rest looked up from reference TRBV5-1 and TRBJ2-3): KAGVTQTPRYLIKTRGQQVTLSCSPISGHRSVSWYQQTPGQGLQFLFEYFSETQRNKGNFPGRFSGRQFSNSRSEMNVSTLELGDSALYLCASSLDRGTDTQYFGPGTRLTVL.

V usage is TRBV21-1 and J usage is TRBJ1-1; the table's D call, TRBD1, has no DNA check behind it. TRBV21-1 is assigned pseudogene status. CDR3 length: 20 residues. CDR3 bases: TGTGCCAGCAGCGTCCGGGACAGGGGCGCCCTCGAAGGCCGAACAACTGAAGCTTTCTTT. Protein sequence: CASSVRDRGALEGRTTEAFF.

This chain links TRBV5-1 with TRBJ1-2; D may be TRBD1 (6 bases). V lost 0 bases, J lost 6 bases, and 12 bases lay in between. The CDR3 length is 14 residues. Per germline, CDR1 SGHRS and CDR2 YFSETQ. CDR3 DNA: TGCGCCAGCAGCTTGGTACAGGGAGGGGATGGCTACACCTTC. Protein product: CASSLVQGGDGYTF. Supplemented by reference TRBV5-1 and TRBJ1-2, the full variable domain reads KAGVTQTPRYLIKTRGQQVTLSCSPISGHRSVSWYQQTPGQGLQFLFEYFSETQRNKGNFPGRFSGRQFSNSRSEMNVSTLELGDSALYLCASSLVQGGDGYTFGSGTRLTVV.

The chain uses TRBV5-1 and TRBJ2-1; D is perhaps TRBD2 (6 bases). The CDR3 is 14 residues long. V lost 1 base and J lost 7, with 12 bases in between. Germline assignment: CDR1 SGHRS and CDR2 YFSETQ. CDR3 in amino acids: CASSLLYGRNEQFF. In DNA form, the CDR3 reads TGCGCCAGCAGCTTGTTATACGGGAGAAATGAGCAGTTCTTC.